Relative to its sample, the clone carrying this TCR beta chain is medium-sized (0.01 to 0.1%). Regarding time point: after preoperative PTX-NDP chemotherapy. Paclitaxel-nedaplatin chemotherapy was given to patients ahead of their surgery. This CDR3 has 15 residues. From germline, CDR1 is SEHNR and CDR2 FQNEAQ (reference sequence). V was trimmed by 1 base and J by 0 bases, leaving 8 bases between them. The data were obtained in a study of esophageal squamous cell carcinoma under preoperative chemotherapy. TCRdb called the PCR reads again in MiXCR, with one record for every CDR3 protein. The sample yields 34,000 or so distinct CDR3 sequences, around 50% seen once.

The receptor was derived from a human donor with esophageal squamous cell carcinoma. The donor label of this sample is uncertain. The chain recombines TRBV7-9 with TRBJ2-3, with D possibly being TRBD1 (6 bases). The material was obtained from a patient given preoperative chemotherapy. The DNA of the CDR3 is TGTGCCAGCAGCTTAGGGACAGCGAGCACAGATACGCAGTATTTT. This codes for CASSLGTASTDTQYF.